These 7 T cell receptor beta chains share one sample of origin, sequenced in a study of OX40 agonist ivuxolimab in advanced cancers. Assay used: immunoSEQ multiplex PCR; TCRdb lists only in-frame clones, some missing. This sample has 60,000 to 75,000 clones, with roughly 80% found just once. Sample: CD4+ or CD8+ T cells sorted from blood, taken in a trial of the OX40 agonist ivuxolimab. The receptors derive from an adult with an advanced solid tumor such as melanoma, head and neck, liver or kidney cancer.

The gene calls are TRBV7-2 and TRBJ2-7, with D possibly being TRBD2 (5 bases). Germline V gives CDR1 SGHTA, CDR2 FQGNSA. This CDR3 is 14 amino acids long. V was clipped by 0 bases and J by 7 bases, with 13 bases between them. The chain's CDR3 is CASSLATRRGEQYF. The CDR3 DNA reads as TGTGCCAGCAGCTTAGCGACCCGTCGAGGGGAGCAGTACTTC.

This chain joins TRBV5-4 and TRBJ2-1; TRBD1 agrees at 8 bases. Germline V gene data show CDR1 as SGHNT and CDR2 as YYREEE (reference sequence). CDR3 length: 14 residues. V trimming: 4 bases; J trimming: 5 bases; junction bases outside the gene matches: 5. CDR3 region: CASSKDRANNEQFF. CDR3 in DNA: TGTGCCAGCAGCAAGGACAGGGCTAACAATGAGCAGTTCTTC.

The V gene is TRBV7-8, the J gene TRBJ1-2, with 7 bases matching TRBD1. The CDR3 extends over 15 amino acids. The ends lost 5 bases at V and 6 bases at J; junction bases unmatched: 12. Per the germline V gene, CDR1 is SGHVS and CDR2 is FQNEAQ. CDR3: CASSPTGAARDGYTF. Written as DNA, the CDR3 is TGTGCCAGCAGCCCAACAGGGGCCGCGAGGGATGGCTACACCTTC.

CDR3 loop: CSVVGYAGQSSYNEQFF. DNA for the CDR3: TGCAGCGTTGTCGGATATGCGGGACAGAGCTCCTACAATGAGCAGTTCTTC. This chain joins TRBV29-1 and TRBJ2-1; D may be TRBD1 (7 bases). In germline, CDR1 is SQVTM, CDR2 ANQGSEA. This CDR3 contains 17 residues. The V and J ends lost 4 bases and 0 bases respectively, with 19 bases between them.

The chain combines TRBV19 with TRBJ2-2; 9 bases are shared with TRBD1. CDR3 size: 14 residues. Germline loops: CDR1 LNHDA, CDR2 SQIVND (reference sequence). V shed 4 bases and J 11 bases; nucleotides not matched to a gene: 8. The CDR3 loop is CASSTQHTGGELFF. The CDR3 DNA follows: TGTGCCAGTAGTACCCAACATACAGGGGGCGAGCTGTTTTTT.

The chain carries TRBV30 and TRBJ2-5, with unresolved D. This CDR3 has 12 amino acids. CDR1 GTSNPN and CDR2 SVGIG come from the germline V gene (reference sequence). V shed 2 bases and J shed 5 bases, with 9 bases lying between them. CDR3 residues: CAWSKGSETQYF. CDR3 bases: TGTGCCTGGAGTAAGGGATCGGAGACCCAGTACTTC.

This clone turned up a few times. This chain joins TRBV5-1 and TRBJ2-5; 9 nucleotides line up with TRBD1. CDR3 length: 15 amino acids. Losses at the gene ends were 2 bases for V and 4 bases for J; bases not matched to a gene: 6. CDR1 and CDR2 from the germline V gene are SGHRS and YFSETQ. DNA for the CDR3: TGCGCCAGCAGCTTTGCGGGGGACAGGGCAGAGACCCAGTACTTC. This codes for CASSFAGDRAETQYF.